A selection of T cell receptor beta chains follows, all from one sample in a study of shared clonotypes between healthy human individuals. Sequencing was performed with immunoSEQ multiplex PCR; in TCRdb, only in-frame clones are kept and a portion is missing. The data contain 660,000 or so clones, approximately 96% of them seen just once; the ten biggest clones take up roughly 0.12%. Sequencing input: naive CD8+ T cells sorted from blood. Receptors originate from a woman younger than 45 in good health. The CDR3 runs from the conserved cysteine through the conserved F or W. The D gene is left open where the match is weak. Clone size is given for some rows only: seen once, a few or many times, or a class if the clone is expanded.

d_gene: TRBD2; j_gene: TRBJ2-3; abundance: NA; v_gene: TRBV7-3; CDR3aa: CASSLLAGVSDTQYF; CDR3nt: TGTGCCAGCAGCTTACTAGCGGGAGTATCAGATACGCAGTATTTT
d_gene: NA; j_gene: TRBJ1-5; abundance: NA; v_gene: TRBV6-1; CDR3aa: CASSESLSLVQPQHF; CDR3nt: TGTGCCAGCAGTGAATCGCTGAGTTTGGTTCAGCCCCAGCATTTT
d_gene: NA; j_gene: TRBJ2-5; abundance: NA; v_gene: TRBV9; CDR3aa: CASSVDSGARPETQYF; CDR3nt: TGTGCCAGCAGCGTAGATTCTGGGGCGCGCCCCGAGACCCAGTACTTC
d_gene: NA; j_gene: TRBJ1-2; abundance: NA; v_gene: TRBV11-2; CDR3aa: CASSFGQRGIGYTF; CDR3nt: TGTGCCAGCAGCTTTGGACAGCGGGGAATAGGCTACACCTTC
d_gene: TRBD2; j_gene: TRBJ2-1; abundance: NA; v_gene: TRBV27; CDR3aa: CASSLQAGTYNEQFF; CDR3nt: TGTGCCAGCAGTTTACAAGCGGGGACCTACAATGAGCAGTTCTTC
d_gene: NA; j_gene: TRBJ1-1; abundance: NA; v_gene: TRBV27; CDR3aa: CASSTGATEAFF; CDR3nt: TGTGCCAGCAGCACAGGTGCCACTGAAGCTTTCTTT
d_gene: NA; j_gene: TRBJ2-5; abundance: NA; v_gene: TRBV27; CDR3aa: CASSLFYAKETQYF; CDR3nt: TGTGCCAGCAGTTTATTTTACGCAAAAGAGACCCAGTACTTC
d_gene: NA; j_gene: TRBJ2-1; abundance: NA; v_gene: TRBV7-8; CDR3aa: CASSLAVTVEQFF; CDR3nt: TGTGCCAGCAGCTTAGCGGTAACGGTAGAGCAGTTCTTC
d_gene: NA; j_gene: TRBJ2-7; abundance: once; v_gene: TRBV15; CDR3aa: CATSRYGGDSYEQYF; CDR3nt: TGTGCCACCAGCCGCTACGGAGGGGACTCCTACGAGCAGTACTTC
d_gene: NA; j_gene: TRBJ2-7; abundance: NA; v_gene: TRBV19; CDR3aa: CASSMDVVRSYEQYF; CDR3nt: TGTGCCAGTAGTATGGACGTCGTGCGATCCTACGAGCAGTACTTC
d_gene: NA; j_gene: TRBJ1-1; abundance: once; v_gene: TRBV7-2; CDR3aa: CASSEKGALGLSTEAFF; CDR3nt: TGTGCCAGCAGCGAAAAAGGGGCCCTCGGCTTAAGCACTGAAGCTTTCTTT
d_gene: TRBD1; j_gene: TRBJ1-2; abundance: NA; v_gene: TRBV19; CDR3aa: CASSIDLTGGADGYTF; CDR3nt: TGTGCCAGTAGTATAGATCTAACAGGGGGCGCGGATGGCTACACCTTC
d_gene: NA; j_gene: TRBJ2-7; abundance: NA; v_gene: TRBV13; CDR3aa: CASSIGTGAYEQYF; CDR3nt: TGTGCCAGCAGCATCGGGACCGGAGCCTACGAGCAGTACTTC
d_gene: NA; j_gene: TRBJ2-7; abundance: NA; v_gene: TRBV7-9; CDR3aa: CASRLGMSYEQYF; CDR3nt: TGTGCCAGCAGGCTGGGTATGTCCTACGAGCAGTACTTC
d_gene: TRBD2; j_gene: TRBJ2-1; abundance: NA; v_gene: TRBV5-1; CDR3aa: CASRTSGRAAYNEQFF; CDR3nt: TGCGCCAGCAGGACTAGCGGGAGGGCCGCCTACAATGAGCAGTTCTTC
d_gene: NA; j_gene: TRBJ2-3; abundance: NA; v_gene: TRBV7-8; CDR3aa: CASSLVGQSTDTQYF; CDR3nt: TGTGCCAGCAGCTTAGTAGGACAAAGCACAGATACGCAGTATTTT
d_gene: TRBD2; j_gene: TRBJ2-2; abundance: NA; v_gene: TRBV7-9; CDR3aa: CASSPTSGISSTGELFF; CDR3nt: TGTGCCAGCAGCCCGACTAGCGGGATAAGTAGCACCGGGGAGCTGTTTTTT
d_gene: TRBD1; j_gene: TRBJ2-7; abundance: NA; v_gene: TRBV27; CDR3aa: CATSRTGYYEQYF; CDR3nt: TGTGCCACCTCCCGGACAGGTTATTACGAGCAGTACTTC
d_gene: TRBD2; j_gene: TRBJ2-1; abundance: once; v_gene: TRBV11-3; CDR3aa: CASRGRSGSLRNEQFF; CDR3nt: TGTGCCAGCAGGGGGAGGAGCGGGAGCCTCCGCAATGAGCAGTTCTTC
d_gene: NA; j_gene: TRBJ1-1; abundance: NA; v_gene: TRBV4-1; CDR3aa: CASSQAPGGEDTEAFF; CDR3nt: TGCGCCAGCAGCCAAGCCCCCGGGGGAGAGGACACTGAAGCTTTCTTT
d_gene: NA; j_gene: TRBJ2-2; abundance: NA; v_gene: TRBV11-3; CDR3aa: CASSPTPNTGELFF; CDR3nt: TGTGCCAGCAGCCCTACACCGAACACCGGGGAGCTGTTTTTT
d_gene: TRBD2; j_gene: TRBJ2-7; abundance: NA; v_gene: TRBV19; CDR3aa: CASSWTSGSYEQYF; CDR3nt: TGTGCCAGTAGTTGGACTAGCGGGAGCTACGAGCAGTACTTC
d_gene: NA; j_gene: TRBJ2-7; abundance: NA; v_gene: TRBV4-1; CDR3aa: CASSQVAGNAYEQYF; CDR3nt: TGCGCCAGCAGCCAAGTAGCCGGGAACGCCTACGAGCAGTACTTC
d_gene: NA; j_gene: TRBJ1-6; abundance: NA; v_gene: TRBV28; CDR3aa: CASSSPDYPDSPLHF; CDR3nt: TGTGCCAGCAGTTCCCCGGACTATCCGGATTCACCCCTCCACTTT
d_gene: NA; j_gene: TRBJ2-7; abundance: NA; v_gene: TRBV5-1; CDR3aa: CASSLGGEEQYF; CDR3nt: TGCGCCAGCAGCTTGGGTGGGGAAGAGCAGTACTTC
d_gene: NA; j_gene: TRBJ2-5; abundance: NA; v_gene: TRBV19; CDR3aa: CASSPGQTGRETQYF; CDR3nt: TGTGCCAGTAGTCCCGGTCAAACGGGAAGGGAGACCCAGTACTTC
d_gene: NA; j_gene: TRBJ1-1; abundance: NA; v_gene: TRBV5-6; CDR3aa: CASSPRAGALLLTEAFF; CDR3nt: TGTGCCAGCAGTCCACGAGCTGGGGCGCTCCTCTTAACTGAAGCTTTCTTT
d_gene: NA; j_gene: TRBJ2-3; abundance: NA; v_gene: TRBV27; CDR3aa: CASMVAVSTDTQYF; CDR3nt: TGTGCCAGCATGGTAGCGGTAAGCACAGATACGCAGTATTTT
d_gene: TRBD1; j_gene: TRBJ1-4; abundance: NA; v_gene: TRBV28; CDR3aa: CASSRQGTEKLFF; CDR3nt: TGTGCCAGCAGTCGACAGGGAACTGAAAAACTGTTTTTT
d_gene: TRBD2; j_gene: TRBJ2-1; abundance: NA; v_gene: TRBV7-9; CDR3aa: CASSPMTSGMGRNEQFF; CDR3nt: TGTGCCAGCAGCCCAATGACTAGCGGGATGGGGAGAAATGAGCAGTTCTTC
d_gene: NA; j_gene: TRBJ2-7; abundance: NA; v_gene: TRBV2; CDR3aa: CASSSEIVPEQYF; CDR3nt: TGTGCCAGCAGTTCTGAGATCGTCCCTGAGCAGTACTTC
d_gene: NA; j_gene: TRBJ2-7; abundance: NA; v_gene: TRBV15; CDR3aa: CATSSRPDTYEQYF; CDR3nt: TGTGCCACCAGCAGCCGTCCGGATACCTACGAGCAGTACTTC
d_gene: TRBD1; j_gene: TRBJ2-7; abundance: few; v_gene: TRBV27; CDR3aa: CASSSGQGPYEQYF; CDR3nt: TGTGCCAGCAGTTCGGGACAGGGACCATACGAGCAGTACTTC
d_gene: TRBD2; j_gene: TRBJ2-7; abundance: NA; v_gene: TRBV28; CDR3aa: CASRLPGLDSYEQYF; CDR3nt: TGTGCCAGCAGACTGCCGGGACTAGACTCCTACGAGCAGTACTTC
d_gene: NA; j_gene: TRBJ2-2; abundance: NA; v_gene: TRBV21-1; CDR3aa: CASSKWQATGELFF; CDR3nt: TGTGCCAGCAGCAAATGGCAGGCCACCGGGGAGCTGTTTTTT
d_gene: TRBD2; j_gene: TRBJ2-7; abundance: NA; v_gene: TRBV27; CDR3aa: CASSLSSSGSYYEQYF; CDR3nt: TGTGCCAGCAGTTTGTCGTCTAGCGGGAGCTACTACGAGCAGTACTTC
d_gene: NA; j_gene: TRBJ2-2; abundance: NA; v_gene: TRBV27; CDR3aa: CASSFVTGELFF; CDR3nt: TGTGCCAGCAGTTTCGTCACCGGGGAGCTGTTTTTT
d_gene: NA; j_gene: TRBJ2-4; abundance: NA; v_gene: TRBV21-1; CDR3aa: CASSRGAKNIQYF; CDR3nt: TGTGCCAGCAGCAGGGGAGCCAAAAACATTCAGTACTTC
d_gene: NA; j_gene: TRBJ2-7; abundance: NA; v_gene: TRBV27; CDR3aa: CASSFGQSVYEQYF; CDR3nt: TGTGCCAGCAGTTTTGGACAGTCGGTATACGAGCAGTACTTC
d_gene: NA; j_gene: TRBJ2-5; abundance: NA; v_gene: TRBV7-9; CDR3aa: CASSLGPGEFETQYF; CDR3nt: TGTGCCAGCAGCTTGGGGCCGGGAGAGTTTGAGACCCAGTACTTC
d_gene: TRBD2; j_gene: TRBJ2-1; abundance: NA; v_gene: TRBV27; CDR3aa: CASSVSGRAVVHEQFF; CDR3nt: TGTGCCAGCAGTGTTAGCGGGAGGGCCGTTGTTCATGAGCAGTTCTTC
d_gene: NA; j_gene: TRBJ2-7; abundance: NA; v_gene: TRBV27; CDR3aa: CATIGGTAYEQYF; CDR3nt: TGTGCCACTATCGGGGGGACAGCCTACGAGCAGTACTTC
d_gene: TRBD1; j_gene: TRBJ1-4; abundance: NA; v_gene: TRBV5-6; CDR3aa: CASSTGASEKLFF; CDR3nt: TGTGCCAGCAGTACAGGGGCGTCTGAAAAACTGTTTTTT
d_gene: NA; j_gene: TRBJ1-5; abundance: NA; v_gene: TRBV28; CDR3aa: CASSHSGVNQPQHF; CDR3nt: TGTGCCAGCAGTCACTCAGGGGTTAATCAGCCCCAGCATTTT
d_gene: NA; j_gene: TRBJ1-1; abundance: NA; v_gene: TRBV4-2; CDR3aa: CASSQDFGKFNTEAFF; CDR3nt: TGTGCCAGCAGCCAAGATTTCGGGAAATTTAACACTGAAGCTTTCTTT
d_gene: NA; j_gene: TRBJ2-3; abundance: NA; v_gene: TRBV7-9; CDR3aa: CASSLGASGTDTQYF; CDR3nt: TGTGCCAGCAGCTTAGGGGCTAGCGGCACAGATACGCAGTATTTT
d_gene: NA; j_gene: TRBJ2-3; abundance: NA; v_gene: TRBV4-1; CDR3aa: CASSQSSQSSRPPDTQYF; CDR3nt: TGCGCCAGCAGCCAATCGAGCCAGTCTAGTAGACCTCCAGATACGCAGTATTTT
d_gene: NA; j_gene: TRBJ2-1; abundance: NA; v_gene: TRBV27; CDR3aa: CATGGLNEQFF; CDR3nt: TGTGCCACTGGGGGCCTCAATGAGCAGTTCTTC
d_gene: TRBD1; j_gene: TRBJ1-1; abundance: NA; v_gene: TRBV18; CDR3aa: CASSHAKGGDVRTEAFF; CDR3nt: TGTGCCAGCTCACACGCTAAAGGGGGCGATGTGAGGACTGAAGCTTTCTTT
d_gene: TRBD1; j_gene: TRBJ1-2; abundance: NA; v_gene: TRBV28; CDR3aa: CASSLDRGRSNGYTF; CDR3nt: TGTGCCAGCAGTCTAGACAGGGGGCGCAGTAATGGCTACACCTTC
d_gene: NA; j_gene: TRBJ2-7; abundance: NA; v_gene: TRBV4-2; CDR3aa: CASSQEQGLSYEQYF; CDR3nt: TGTGCCAGCAGCCAAGAACAAGGGCTATCCTACGAGCAGTACTTC
d_gene: NA; j_gene: TRBJ1-6; abundance: NA; v_gene: TRBV27; CDR3aa: CASRAGTAFDNSPLHF; CDR3nt: TGTGCCAGCAGGGCCGGGACGGCCTTCGATAATTCACCCCTCCACTTT
d_gene: TRBD2; j_gene: TRBJ2-5; abundance: once; v_gene: TRBV5-5; CDR3aa: CASSWLPGLAETQYF; CDR3nt: TGTGCCAGCAGCTGGTTACCGGGACTAGCGGAGACCCAGTACTTC
d_gene: TRBD2; j_gene: TRBJ2-5; abundance: NA; v_gene: TRBV27; CDR3aa: CASSFTSGSSETQYF; CDR3nt: TGTGCCAGCAGTTTCACTAGCGGGAGTAGTGAGACCCAGTACTTC
d_gene: NA; j_gene: TRBJ2-1; abundance: NA; v_gene: TRBV19; CDR3aa: CASRLTPSSYNEQFF; CDR3nt: TGTGCCAGTAGACTTACTCCGAGCTCCTACAATGAGCAGTTCTTC